This paragraph covers one TCR beta chain sequence. This sample was taken from a study of regulatory T cells in long-lasting Graves disease. The authors built TCR beta libraries using iRepertoire HTBI primers and Arm-PCR of CDR3 regions. One entry per CDR3 protein results from TCRdb running MiXCR on the multiplex PCR reads. The profile shows about 470,000 distinct CDR3 sequences, about 16% of them singletons. This CDR3 is built from 12 residues. The germline V gene encodes CDR1 DFQATT and CDR2 SNEGSKA (reference sequence). V trimming: 6 bases; J trimming: 3 bases; junction bases outside the gene matches: 5. Described time point: newly diagnosed GD, antithyroid drugs for less than 3 months. The TCR library was prepared using RNA isolated from PBMCs. This same sample was also part of a study on T cells in Graves' hyperthyroidism and ophthalmopathy.

V usage is TRBV20-1 and J usage is TRBJ2-7, with 7 bases identical to TRBD1. The receptor was derived from a woman in her twenties or thirties with Graves disease. The source material was peripheral blood mononuclear cells (PBMCs), sampled at new diagnosis, from a patient treated with antithyroid drugs. Written as DNA, the CDR3 is TGCAGTGCACTGGGACAGTTCTACGAGCAGTACTTC. This sequence encodes CSALGQFYEQYF.